These 9 T cell receptor beta chains share one sample of origin, sequenced in a study of patients and donors after allogeneic stem cell transplantation. TCRdb re-analysed the RT-PCR reads in MiXCR, keeping a single row per CDR3 protein. The sample carries under 35,000 distinct CDR3 sequences, more than 35% recorded once. Sequenced sample: blood, either unsorted or a sorted T cell fraction (not recorded which). All receptors come from a human donor who was either an allogeneic HSCT recipient or a stem cell or donor lymphocyte infusion donor (not recorded which). It is not recorded whose cells these are; they may come from a transplant donor.

This clonotype has just a few counts. The gene calls are TRBV12-3 or TRBV12-4 and TRBJ1-5; D remains ambiguous. Trimming pared 6 bases from V and 2 bases from J, leaving 14 bases between. The CDR3 runs 15 residues. The CDR3 region is CASSRTTPGNQPQHF. The CDR3 bases are TGTGCCAGCAGCCGTACAACGCCAGGCAATCAGCCCCAGCATTTT.

This clonotype was detected a few times. The chain uses TRBV6-2 or TRBV6-3 and TRBJ2-7; no clear D gene. Looked up from germline, CDR1 is MNHEY and CDR2 is SVGEGT. V lost 1 base to trimming and J lost 1 base, with 5 bases between them. There are 13 residues in the CDR3. The CDR3 nucleotides are TGTGCCAGCAGTTACTTTTGGTCCTACGAGCAGTACTTC. This codes for CASSYFWSYEQYF.

This chain uses TRBV7-2 with TRBJ1-1, with 8 bases that match TRBD1. CDR1 and CDR2 (germline): SGHTA, FQGNSA. J was trimmed by 3 bases and V by 1 base; bases with no gene match: 4. The CDR3 spans 15 residues. The CDR3 bases are TGTGCCAGCAGCTTAGAGCCCAGGGGGCACACTGAAGCTTTCTTT. This sequence encodes CASSLEPRGHTEAFF.

This clonotype was recorded a few times. V is TRBV7-9 and J is TRBJ1-1; a weak D match, TRBD1 (5 bases). CDR1 SEHNR and CDR2 FQNEAQ come from the germline V gene (reference sequence). This CDR3 is 13 amino acids long. Between the trimmed V and J ends, which lost 7 bases and 4 bases, there was a span of 13 bases. The CDR3 spells CASTLLGGTEAFF. CDR3 nucleotides: TGTGCCAGCACCCTCTTGGGGGGCACTGAAGCTTTCTTT.

The V call is TRBV7-6, the J call TRBJ1-2; unclear D gene. Germline V gene sequence: CDR1 SGHVS, CDR2 FNYEAQ. Trimming removed 1 base from V and 0 bases from J, with 12 bases in between. The CDR3 spans 16 residues. CDR3 bases: TGTGCCAGCAGCTTAGAGTCAGTGCGAGCTAACTATGGCTACACCTTC. This codes for CASSLESVRANYGYTF.

The chain combines TRBV5-1 with TRBJ1-1, with D unresolved. CDR3 size: 15 residues. Trimming shortened V by 0 bases and J by 0 bases, and 9 bases separated the two germline ends. CDR1 and CDR2 from the germline V gene are SGHRS and YFSETQ. CDR3 region: CASSLDEWLNTEAFF. Written as DNA, the CDR3 is TGCGCCAGCAGCTTGGATGAATGGCTGAACACTGAAGCTTTCTTT. The full variable domain, its missing parts supplied by reference TRBV5-1 and TRBJ1-1, is KAGVTQTPRYLIKTRGQQVTLSCSPISGHRSVSWYQQTPGQGLQFLFEYFSETQRNKGNFPGRFSGRQFSNSRSEMNVSTLELGDSALYLCASSLDEWLNTEAFFGQGTRLTVV.

The V and J genes are TRBV20-1 and TRBJ1-1, with a tentative D call TRBD1 (5 bases). The germline CDR1 and CDR2 sequences are DFQATT and SNEGSKA (reference sequence). There are 12 residues in the CDR3. This chain's CDR3 is CRASRENTEAFF. The DNA of the CDR3 is TGCAGGGCGAGCAGGGAGAACACTGAAGCTTTCTTT.

The rearrangement joins TRBV5-1 to TRBJ1-1; possibly TRBD1 for D (6 bases). The germline V and J ends were trimmed by 2 bases and 5 bases, with 13 bases remaining between them. This CDR3 is 14 amino acids long. CDR1 and CDR2 (germline): SGHRS, YFSETQ. The CDR3 region is CASSFHRDYTEAFF. CDR3 bases: TGCGCCAGCAGCTTTCACAGGGACTATACTGAAGCTTTCTTT. Looking up the rest from reference TRBV5-1 and TRBJ1-1 gives the full variable domain: KAGVTQTPRYLIKTRGQQVTLSCSPISGHRSVSWYQQTPGQGLQFLFEYFSETQRNKGNFPGRFSGRQFSNSRSEMNVSTLELGDSALYLCASSFHRDYTEAFFGQGTRLTVV.

This clonotype occurred a few times. This rearrangement joins TRBV20-1 to TRBJ1-1; unclear D gene. This CDR3 is built from 14 residues. Per the germline V gene, CDR1 is DFQATT and CDR2 is SNEGSKA (reference sequence). Trimming removed 4 bases at V and 7 bases at J, with 19 bases between. CDR3 loop: CSAILRRGEREAFF. The CDR3 nucleotides read TGCAGTGCTATCCTGCGGCGTGGGGAACGTGAAGCTTTCTTT.